The text below deals with one T cell receptor (beta chain). This sample is drawn from a study of blood T cell repertoires in COVID-19. The wider study: Both acute and convalescent COVID-19 samples were obtained from the United States, Italy and Spain.

Data came from immunoSEQ multiplex PCR; TCRdb stores just in-frame clones and leaves some out. The sample includes roughly 190,000 clones, approximately 83% of them seen just once. Germline V lookup: CDR1 KGHSH, CDR2 LQKENI. V gave up 1 base and J gave up 3 bases, with 9 bases separating them. This CDR3 comprises 14 residues. This clonotype was obtained from a human donor with acute or convalescent COVID-19. The donor label of this sample is uncertain. Sequencing input: peripheral blood. The chain uses TRBV18 and TRBJ1-1; TRBD1 might be the D (5 bases). CDR3 in amino acids: CASSPHPTDTEAFF. The CDR3 DNA reads TGTGCCAGCTCACCACACCCGACAGACACTGAAGCTTTCTTT.